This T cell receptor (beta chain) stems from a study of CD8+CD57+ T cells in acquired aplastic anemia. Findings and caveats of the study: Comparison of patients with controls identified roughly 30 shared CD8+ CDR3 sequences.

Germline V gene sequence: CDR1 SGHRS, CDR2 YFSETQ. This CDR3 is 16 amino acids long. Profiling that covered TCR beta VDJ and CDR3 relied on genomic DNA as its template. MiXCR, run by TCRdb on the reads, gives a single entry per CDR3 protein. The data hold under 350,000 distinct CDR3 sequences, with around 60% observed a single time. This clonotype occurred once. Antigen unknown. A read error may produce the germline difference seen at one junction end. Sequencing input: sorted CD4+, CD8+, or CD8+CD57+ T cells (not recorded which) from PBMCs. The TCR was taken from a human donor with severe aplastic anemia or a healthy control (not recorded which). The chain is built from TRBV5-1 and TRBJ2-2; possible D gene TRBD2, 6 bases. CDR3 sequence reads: CASRPGTSLVTGELLF. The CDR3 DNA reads TGCGCCAGCAGACCCGGGACTTCTTTGGTCACCGGGGAGCTGCTTTTC.